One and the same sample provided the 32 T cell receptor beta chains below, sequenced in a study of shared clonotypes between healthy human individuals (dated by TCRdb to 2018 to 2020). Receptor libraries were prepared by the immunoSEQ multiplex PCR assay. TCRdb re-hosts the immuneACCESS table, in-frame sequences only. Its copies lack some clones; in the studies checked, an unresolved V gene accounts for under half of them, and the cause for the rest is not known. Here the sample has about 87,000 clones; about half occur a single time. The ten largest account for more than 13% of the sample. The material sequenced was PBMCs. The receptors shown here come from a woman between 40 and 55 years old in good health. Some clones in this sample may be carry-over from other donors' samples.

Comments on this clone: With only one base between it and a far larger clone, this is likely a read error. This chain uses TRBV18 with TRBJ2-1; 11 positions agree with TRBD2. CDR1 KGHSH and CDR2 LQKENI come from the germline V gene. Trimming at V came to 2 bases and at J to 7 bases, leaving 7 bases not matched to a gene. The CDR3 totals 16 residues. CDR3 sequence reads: CASSPATSGTGNEQFF. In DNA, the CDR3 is TGTGCCAGCTCACCAGCGACTAGCGGGACAGGGAATGAGCAGTTCTTC.

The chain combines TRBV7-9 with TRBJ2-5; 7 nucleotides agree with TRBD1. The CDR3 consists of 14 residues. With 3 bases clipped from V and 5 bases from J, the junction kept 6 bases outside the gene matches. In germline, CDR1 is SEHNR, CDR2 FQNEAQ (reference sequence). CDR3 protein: CASSFPGTEETQYF. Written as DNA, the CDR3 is TGTGCCAGCAGCTTCCCCGGGACAGAGGAGACCCAGTACTTC.

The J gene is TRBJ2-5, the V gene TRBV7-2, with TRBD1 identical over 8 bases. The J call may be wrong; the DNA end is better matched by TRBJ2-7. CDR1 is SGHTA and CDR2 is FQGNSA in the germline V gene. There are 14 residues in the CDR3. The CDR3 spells CASSFYRGTYEQYF. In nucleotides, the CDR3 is TGTGCCAGCAGCTTTTACAGGGGGACCTACGAGCAGTACTTC.

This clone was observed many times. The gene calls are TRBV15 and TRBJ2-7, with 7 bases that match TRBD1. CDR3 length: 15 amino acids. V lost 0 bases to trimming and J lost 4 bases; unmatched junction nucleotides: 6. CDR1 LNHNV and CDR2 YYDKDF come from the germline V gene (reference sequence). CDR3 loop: CATSRDLGTEYEQYF. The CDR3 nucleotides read TGTGCCACCAGCAGAGATCTCGGGACAGAATACGAGCAGTACTTC.

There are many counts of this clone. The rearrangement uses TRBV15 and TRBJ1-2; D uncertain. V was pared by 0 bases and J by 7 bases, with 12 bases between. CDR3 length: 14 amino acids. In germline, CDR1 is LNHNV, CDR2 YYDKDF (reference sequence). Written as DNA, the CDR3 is TGTGCCACCAGCAGAGACAGTAAGCGGCGTGGCTACACCTTC. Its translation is CATSRDSKRRGYTF.

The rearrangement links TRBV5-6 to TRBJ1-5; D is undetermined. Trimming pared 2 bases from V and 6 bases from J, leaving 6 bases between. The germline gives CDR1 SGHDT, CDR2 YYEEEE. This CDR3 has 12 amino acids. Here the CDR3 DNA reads TGTGCCAGCAGCTTCGTTGGTCAGCCCCAGCATTTT. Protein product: CASSFVGQPQHF.

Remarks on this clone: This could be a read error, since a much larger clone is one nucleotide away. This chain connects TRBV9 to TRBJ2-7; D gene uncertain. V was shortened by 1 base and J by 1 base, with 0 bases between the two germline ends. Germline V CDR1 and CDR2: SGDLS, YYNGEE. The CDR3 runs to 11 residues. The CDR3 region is CASSVSYEQYF. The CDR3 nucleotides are TGTGCCAGCAGCGTATCCTACGAGCAGTACTTC.

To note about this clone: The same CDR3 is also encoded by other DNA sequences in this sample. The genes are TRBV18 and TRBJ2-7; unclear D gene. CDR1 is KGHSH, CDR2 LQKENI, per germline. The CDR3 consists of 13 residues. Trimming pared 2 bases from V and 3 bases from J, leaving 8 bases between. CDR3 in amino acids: CASSPTTDYEQYF. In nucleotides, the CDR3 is TGTGCCAGCTCACCAACCACGGACTACGAGCAGTACTTC.

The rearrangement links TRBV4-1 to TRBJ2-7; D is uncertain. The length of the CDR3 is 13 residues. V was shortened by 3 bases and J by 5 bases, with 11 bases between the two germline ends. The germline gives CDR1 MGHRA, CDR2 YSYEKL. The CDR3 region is CASSQKRIDEQYF. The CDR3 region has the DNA TGCGCCAGCAGCCAGAAGAGAATCGACGAGCAGTACTTC.

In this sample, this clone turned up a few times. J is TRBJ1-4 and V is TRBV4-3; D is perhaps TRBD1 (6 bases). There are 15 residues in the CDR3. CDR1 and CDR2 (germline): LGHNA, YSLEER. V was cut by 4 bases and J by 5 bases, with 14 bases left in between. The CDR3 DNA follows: TGCGCCAGCAGCCTGGGGGCCCTTCTAAATGAAAAACTGTTTTTT. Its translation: CASSLGALLNEKLFF.

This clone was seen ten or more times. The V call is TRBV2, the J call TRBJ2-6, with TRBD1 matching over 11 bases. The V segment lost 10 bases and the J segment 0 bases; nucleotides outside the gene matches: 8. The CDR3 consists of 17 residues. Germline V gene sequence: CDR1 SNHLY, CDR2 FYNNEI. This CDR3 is CATSGTGGSSGANVLTF. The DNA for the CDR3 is TGTGCCACATCCGGGACAGGGGGATCCTCTGGGGCCAACGTCCTGACTTTC.

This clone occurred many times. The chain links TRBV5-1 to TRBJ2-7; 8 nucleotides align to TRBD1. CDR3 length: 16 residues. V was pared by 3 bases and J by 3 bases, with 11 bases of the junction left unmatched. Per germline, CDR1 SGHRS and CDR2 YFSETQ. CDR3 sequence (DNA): TGCGCCAGCAGCTCGACCTACGGACAGGGTCTCTACGAGCAGTACTTC. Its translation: CASSSTYGQGLYEQYF.

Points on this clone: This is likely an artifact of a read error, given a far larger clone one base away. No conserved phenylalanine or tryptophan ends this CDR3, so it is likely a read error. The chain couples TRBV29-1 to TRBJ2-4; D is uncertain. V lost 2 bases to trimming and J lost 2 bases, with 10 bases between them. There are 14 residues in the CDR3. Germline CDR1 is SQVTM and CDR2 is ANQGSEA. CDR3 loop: CSVESEWPKNIQYL. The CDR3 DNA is TGCAGCGTTGAAAGTGAATGGCCCAAAAACATTCAGTACCTC.

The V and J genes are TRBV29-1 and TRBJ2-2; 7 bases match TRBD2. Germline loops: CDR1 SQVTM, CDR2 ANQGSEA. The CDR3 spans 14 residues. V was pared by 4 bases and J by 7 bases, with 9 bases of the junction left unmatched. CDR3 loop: CSVGAGATDGELFF. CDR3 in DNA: TGCAGCGTTGGGGCGGGAGCAACGGACGGGGAGCTGTTTTTT.

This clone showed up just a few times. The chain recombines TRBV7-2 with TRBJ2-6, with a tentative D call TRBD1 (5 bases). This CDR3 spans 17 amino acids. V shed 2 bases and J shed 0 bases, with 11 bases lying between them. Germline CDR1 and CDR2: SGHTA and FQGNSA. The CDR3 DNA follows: TGTGCCAGCAGCTTACAGGGCGACCCCTCTGGGGCCAACGTCCTGACTTTC. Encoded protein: CASSLQGDPSGANVLTF.

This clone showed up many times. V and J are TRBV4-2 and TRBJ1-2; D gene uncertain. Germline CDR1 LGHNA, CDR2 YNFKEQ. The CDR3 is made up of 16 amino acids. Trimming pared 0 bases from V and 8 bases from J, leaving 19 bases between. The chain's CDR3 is CASSQDGRALPWGYTF. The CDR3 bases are TGTGCCAGCAGCCAAGACGGGAGGGCTCTCCCGTGGGGCTACACCTTC.

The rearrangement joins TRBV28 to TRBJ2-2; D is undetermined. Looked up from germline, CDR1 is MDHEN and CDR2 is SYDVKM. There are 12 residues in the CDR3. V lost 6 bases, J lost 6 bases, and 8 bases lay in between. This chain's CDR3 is CASRQTPGELFF. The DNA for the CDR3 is TGTGCCAGCAGGCAAACGCCCGGGGAGCTGTTTTTT.

The DNA for the CDR3 is TGTGCCAGTAGTACCCGGTCGCCCTACGAGCAGTACTTC. This sequence encodes CASSTRSPYEQYF. This chain uses TRBV19 with TRBJ2-7, with D uncertain. From germline, CDR1 is LNHDA and CDR2 SQIVND (reference sequence). Trimming took off 4 bases at V and 2 bases at J, with 9 bases between the two ends. The CDR3 runs to 13 residues.

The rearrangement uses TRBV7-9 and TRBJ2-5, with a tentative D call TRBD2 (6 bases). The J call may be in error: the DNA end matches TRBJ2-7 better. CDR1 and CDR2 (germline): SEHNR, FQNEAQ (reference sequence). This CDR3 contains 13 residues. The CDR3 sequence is CASSLSGGYEQYF. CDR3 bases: TGTGCCAGCAGCTTATCCGGGGGCTACGAGCAGTACTTC.

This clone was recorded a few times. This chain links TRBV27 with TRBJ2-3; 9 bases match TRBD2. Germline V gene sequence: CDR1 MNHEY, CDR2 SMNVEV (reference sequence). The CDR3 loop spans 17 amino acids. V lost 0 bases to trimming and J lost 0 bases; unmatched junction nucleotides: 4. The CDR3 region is CASSLSSLAGSTDTQYF. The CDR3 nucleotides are TGTGCCAGCAGTTTATCGAGCCTAGCGGGAAGCACAGATACGCAGTATTTT.

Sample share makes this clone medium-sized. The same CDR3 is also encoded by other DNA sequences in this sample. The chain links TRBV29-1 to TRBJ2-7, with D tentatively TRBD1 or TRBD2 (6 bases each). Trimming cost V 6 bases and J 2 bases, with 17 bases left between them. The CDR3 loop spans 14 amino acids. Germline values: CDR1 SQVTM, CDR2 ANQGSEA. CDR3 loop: CSVGAGREPYEQYF. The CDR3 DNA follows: TGCAGCGTGGGGGCTGGGCGGGAACCCTACGAGCAGTACTTC.

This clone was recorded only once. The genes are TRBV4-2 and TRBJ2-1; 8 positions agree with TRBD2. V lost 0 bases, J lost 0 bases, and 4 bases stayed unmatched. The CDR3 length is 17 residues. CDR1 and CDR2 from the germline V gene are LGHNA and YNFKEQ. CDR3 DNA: TGTGCCAGCAGCCAAGAGGGCAGCGGGAGCTCCTACAATGAGCAGTTCTTC. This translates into CASSQEGSGSSYNEQFF.

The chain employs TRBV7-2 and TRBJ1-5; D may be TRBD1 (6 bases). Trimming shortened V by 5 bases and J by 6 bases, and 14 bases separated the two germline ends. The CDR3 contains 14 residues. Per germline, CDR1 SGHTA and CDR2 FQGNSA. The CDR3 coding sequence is TGTGCCAGCAGCCTCCGGGACACTGGTCAGCCCCAGCATTTT. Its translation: CASSLRDTGQPQHF. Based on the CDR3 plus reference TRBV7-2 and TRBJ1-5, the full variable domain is GAGVSQSPSNKVTEKGKDVELRCDPISGHTALYWYRQSLGQGLEFLIYFQGNSAPDKSGLPSDRFSAERTGGSVSTLTIQRTQQEDSAVYLCASSLRDTGQPQHFGDGTRLSIL.

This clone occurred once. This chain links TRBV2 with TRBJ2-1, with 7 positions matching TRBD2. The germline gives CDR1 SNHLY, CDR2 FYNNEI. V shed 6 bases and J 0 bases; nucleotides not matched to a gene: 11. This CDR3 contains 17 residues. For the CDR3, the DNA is TGTGCCAGCAGACTCACCAGTAGCGGGCGCTCCTACAATGAGCAGTTCTTC. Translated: CASRLTSSGRSYNEQFF.

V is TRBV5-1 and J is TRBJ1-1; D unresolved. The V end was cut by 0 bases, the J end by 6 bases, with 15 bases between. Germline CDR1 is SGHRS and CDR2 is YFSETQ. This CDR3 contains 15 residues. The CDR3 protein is CASSLALGGGSEAFF. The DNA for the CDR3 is TGCGCCAGCAGCTTGGCCCTCGGTGGAGGCTCTGAAGCTTTCTTT.

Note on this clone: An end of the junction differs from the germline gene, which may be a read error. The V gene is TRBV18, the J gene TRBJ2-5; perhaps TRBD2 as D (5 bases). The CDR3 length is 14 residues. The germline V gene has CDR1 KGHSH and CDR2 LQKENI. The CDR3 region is CASSPYEELEAQYF. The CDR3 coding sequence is TGTGCCAGCTCCCCCTACGAAGAACTAGAGGCCCAGTACTTC.

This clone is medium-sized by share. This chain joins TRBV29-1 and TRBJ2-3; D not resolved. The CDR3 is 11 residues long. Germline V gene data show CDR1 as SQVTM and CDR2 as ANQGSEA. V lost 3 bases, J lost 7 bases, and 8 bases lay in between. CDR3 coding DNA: TGCAGCGTTGACTGGGGAAATACGCAGTATTTT. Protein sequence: CSVDWGNTQYF.

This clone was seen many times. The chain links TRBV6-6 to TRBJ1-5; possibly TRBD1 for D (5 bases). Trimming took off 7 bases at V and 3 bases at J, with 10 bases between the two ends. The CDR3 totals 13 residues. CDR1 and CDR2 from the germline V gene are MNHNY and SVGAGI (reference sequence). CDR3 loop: CASNTGFNQPQHF. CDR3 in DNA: TGTGCCAGCAACACAGGTTTCAATCAGCCCCAGCATTTT.

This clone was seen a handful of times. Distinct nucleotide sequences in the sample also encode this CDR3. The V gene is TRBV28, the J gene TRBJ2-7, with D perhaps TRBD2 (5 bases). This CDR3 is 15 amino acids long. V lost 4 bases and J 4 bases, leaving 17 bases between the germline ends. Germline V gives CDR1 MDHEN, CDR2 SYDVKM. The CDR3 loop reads CASSSPSVSEYEQYF. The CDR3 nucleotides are TGTGCCAGCAGTTCCCCTTCGGTTAGCGAGTACGAGCAGTACTTC.

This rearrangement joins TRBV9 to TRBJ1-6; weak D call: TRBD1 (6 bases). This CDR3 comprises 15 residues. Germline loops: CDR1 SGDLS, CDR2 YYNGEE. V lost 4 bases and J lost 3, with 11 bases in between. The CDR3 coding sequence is TGTGCCAGCAGCCCGACAGGAAACTATAATTCACCCCTCCACTTT. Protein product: CASSPTGNYNSPLHF. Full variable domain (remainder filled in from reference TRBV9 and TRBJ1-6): DSGVTQTPKHLITATGQRVTLRCSPRSGDLSVYWYQQSLDQGLQFLIQYYNGEERAKGNILERFSAQQFPDLHSELNLSSLELGDSALYFCASSPTGNYNSPLHFGNGTRLTVT.

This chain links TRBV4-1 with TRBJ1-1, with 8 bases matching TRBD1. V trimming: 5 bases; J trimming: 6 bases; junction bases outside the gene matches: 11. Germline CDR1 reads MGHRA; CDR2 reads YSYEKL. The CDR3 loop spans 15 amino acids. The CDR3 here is CASSYQGADLAEAFF. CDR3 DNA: TGCGCCAGCAGCTATCAGGGGGCGGATTTGGCTGAAGCTTTCTTT.

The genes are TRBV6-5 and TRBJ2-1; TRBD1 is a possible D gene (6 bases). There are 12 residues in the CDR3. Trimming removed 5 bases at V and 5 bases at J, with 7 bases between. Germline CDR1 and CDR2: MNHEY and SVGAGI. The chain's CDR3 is CASSPGDNEQFF. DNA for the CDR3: TGTGCCAGCAGTCCAGGGGACAATGAGCAGTTCTTC.